This T cell receptor beta chain was documented in a study of vaccination and CD4 T cells after COVID-19. Turning to the study itself: Stimuli were overlapping spike peptide pools of SARS-CoV-2 and three common cold coronaviruses (HCoV-NL63, HCoV-OC43, HCoV-229E).

The treatment denotes: approximately nine-day PBMC culture with coronavirus spike peptide pools or control peptides (ViraFEST assay). Sequencing of the DNA from cultured CD4+ T cells was carried out with the Oncomine TCR Beta short-read assay. After culture, CD4+ T cells served as the source for genomic DNA extraction. Each CDR3 protein is one row after TCRdb ran MiXCR on the PCR reads. The repertoire has 7,000 to 9,000 distinct CDR3 sequences, 55% to 70% of them found once; the top ten carry 7.3%. For this clonotype: Antigen specificity is unknown.

The sequenced sample consisted of CD4+ T cells from blood, cultured in vitro. The sequence derives from a human donor who had recovered from COVID-19.

In DNA, the CDR3 is TGTGCCACCAGCCGCCGGGACGGGTACTCTGGAAACACCATATATTTT. Its protein is CATSRRDGYSGNTIYF. The chain couples TRBV15 to TRBJ1-3; a possible D gene is TRBD1 (5 bases). The CDR3 sequence is 16 residues long. CDR1 is LNHNV and CDR2 is YYDKDF in the germline V gene (reference sequence). V was cut by 5 bases and J by 0 bases, with 14 bases left in between.